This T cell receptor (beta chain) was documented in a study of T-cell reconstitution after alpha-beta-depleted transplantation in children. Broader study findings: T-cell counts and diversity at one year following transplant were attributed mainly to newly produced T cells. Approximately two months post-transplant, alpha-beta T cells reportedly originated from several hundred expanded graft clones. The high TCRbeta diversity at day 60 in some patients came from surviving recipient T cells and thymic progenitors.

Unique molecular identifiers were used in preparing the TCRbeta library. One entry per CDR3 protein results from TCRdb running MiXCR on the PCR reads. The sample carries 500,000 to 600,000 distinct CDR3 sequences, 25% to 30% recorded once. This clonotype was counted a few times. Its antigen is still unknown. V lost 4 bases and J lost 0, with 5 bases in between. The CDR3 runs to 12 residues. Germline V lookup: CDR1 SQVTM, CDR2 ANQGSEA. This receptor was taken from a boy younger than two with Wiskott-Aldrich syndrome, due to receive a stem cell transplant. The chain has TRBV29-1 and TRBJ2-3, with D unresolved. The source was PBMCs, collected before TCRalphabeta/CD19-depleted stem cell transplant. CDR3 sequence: CSVGGSTDTQYF. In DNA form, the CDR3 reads TGCAGCGTTGGAGGCAGCACAGATACGCAGTATTTT.